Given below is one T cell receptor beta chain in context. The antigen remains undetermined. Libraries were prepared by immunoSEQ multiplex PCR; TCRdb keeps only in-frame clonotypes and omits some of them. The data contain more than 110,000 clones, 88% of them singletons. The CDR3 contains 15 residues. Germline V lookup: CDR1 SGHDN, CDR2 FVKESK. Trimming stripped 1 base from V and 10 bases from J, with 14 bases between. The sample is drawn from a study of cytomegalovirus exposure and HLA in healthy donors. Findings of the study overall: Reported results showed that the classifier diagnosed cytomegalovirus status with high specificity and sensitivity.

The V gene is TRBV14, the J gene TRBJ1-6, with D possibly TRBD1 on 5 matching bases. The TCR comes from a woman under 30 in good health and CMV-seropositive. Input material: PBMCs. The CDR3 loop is CASSQGLGGRSPLHF. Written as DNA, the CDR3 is TGTGCCAGCAGCCAAGGTTTGGGGGGTAGGTCACCCCTCCACTTT.